This T cell receptor (beta chain) was captured by sequencing in a study of blood T cell repertoires in COVID-19. This CDR3 has 15 amino acids. Germline values: CDR1 MNHEY, CDR2 SMNVEV (reference sequence). Trimming removed 2 bases from V and 2 bases from J, with 9 bases in between. TCRdb keeps only in-frame clones here, not all; method: immunoSEQ multiplex PCR. The repertoire holds under 200,000 clones, with just over 85% as singletons. Sequences were obtained from peripheral blood. The TCR was taken from a man aged 55-75 years with acute or convalescent COVID-19. The chain joins TRBV27 to TRBJ2-2; the D gene is possibly TRBD2 (6 bases). The CDR3 nucleotides are TGTGCCAGCAGTTTAAAGGAGGGTAACACCGGGGAGCTGTTTTTT. It translates to CASSLKEGNTGELFF.